This T cell receptor (beta chain) originates from a study of OX40 agonist ivuxolimab in advanced cancers. For context, the study as a whole: Ivuxolimab, which targeted the costimulatory receptor OX40 (CD134), was an agonistic, fully human IgG2 monoclonal antibody. Intravenous ivuxolimab was administered to patients every 2 weeks at six dose levels: 0.01, 0.1, 0.3, 1.5, 3 and 10 mg/kg. Of the 52 patients in dose escalation, approximately 20 had hepatocellular carcinoma, around 15 had melanoma, 9 had renal cell carcinoma and 9 had head and neck cancer. In the dose-escalation cohort, 65% to 90% of patients were male, and the mean age was roughly 60 years, with a range of about 20 to 90. Patients were allowed to have had prior anti-PD-1, anti-PD-L1 or anti-CTLA-4 therapy, and approximately 40% of the dose-escalation patients had been treated with checkpoint inhibitors. Partial responses occurred in three dose-escalation patients, of whom one had hepatocellular carcinoma and two had cutaneous melanoma. Peripheral TCRbeta sequencing aimed to test whether ivuxolimab altered TCR sequence diversity and caused clonal T-cell expansion. The paper covers the monotherapy dose-escalation part of the phase I ivuxolimab trial, which included N of about 50 patients.

Worth noting for this clone: Its antigen remains unidentified. Per-nucleotide qualities are absent, and no much larger clonotype sits a single base away.

Genomic DNA was extracted from sorted cells for sequencing of the TCRbeta CDR3 region. The immunoSEQ Assay was used for sequencing of TCRbeta CDR3 regions. The table comes from immuneACCESS by way of TCRdb, which keeps in-frame sequences with V and J called. Part of the clones is missing from these tables; in studies checked, under half for an unresolved V gene and the rest for unknown reasons. This sample is represented by around 67,000 clones; 87% of them were singletons. Approximately 1.3% of the sample is in the top ten clones. The trial excluded patients who had a history of autoimmune disease or who were on systemic immunosuppression. Peripheral blood for TCR sequencing was drawn from every dose cohort at baseline, at cycle 4 day 1 and at cycle 7 day 1. Samples came from an open-label, multicenter, first-in-human phase I dose-escalation trial of ivuxolimab. Adults with locally advanced or metastatic melanoma, renal cell carcinoma, hepatocellular carcinoma or head and neck squamous cell carcinoma were enrolled in the trial. Before TCR sequencing, CD4+ and CD8+ T cells were separately sorted from peripheral blood.

The CDR1 and CDR2 encoded by the germline V gene are MGHDK and SYGVNS. Trimming takes 4 bases off V and 1 base off J; junction bases not matched to a gene: 7. Spanning cysteine to phenylalanine, the CDR3 consists of 16 amino acids. The DNA shown is the 48-base CDR3, in frame from base 1. Points the paper makes about the study in general: The antigen specificity of the peripheral T cells that underwent clonal expansion was not determined. At doses from 0.1 to 3.0 mg/kg, clonal expansion was seen in both CD4+ and CD8+ blood T cells between baseline and week 6. In the 0.1-3.0 mg/kg groups, partial responders were among the patients with the lowest normalized peripheral clonal expansion, particularly in CD8+ T cells. Low levels of normalized T-cell clonal expansion were also seen in some nonresponding patients. After ivuxolimab, expanded clones were on average more numerous among CD8+ T cells than among CD4+ T cells.

This specimen was CD4+ or CD8+ T cells sorted from blood, taken in a trial of the OX40 agonist ivuxolimab. The chain was built from TRBV25-1 and TRBJ2-7, with 10 bases matching TRBD1. This clonotype was sampled from an adult with an advanced solid tumor such as melanoma, head and neck, liver or kidney cancer. The CDR3 protein sequence reads: CASSGYPGQGSYEQYF. The DNA sequence reads TGTGCCAGCAGTGGTTACCCGGGACAGGGGTCCTACGAGCAGTACTTC.